This paragraph reports one TCR beta chain. V was trimmed by 3 bases and J by 4 bases, leaving 10 bases between them. Looked up from germline, CDR1 is DFQATT and CDR2 is SNEGSKA (reference sequence). This CDR3 region has 12 residues. This entry comes from a study of blood T cell repertoires in COVID-19. Assay used: immunoSEQ multiplex PCR; TCRdb lists only in-frame clones, some missing. The sample has 190,000 or so clones, around nine tenths seen once. Sequenced sample: peripheral blood. This clonotype was obtained from a man aged 35 to 55 with acute or convalescent COVID-19. The V call is TRBV20-1, the J call TRBJ2-7, with a tentative D call TRBD1 (6 bases). CDR3 in DNA: TGCAGTGCTAGTCAGGGGTCGTACGAGCAGTACTTC. Amino acid sequence: CSASQGSYEQYF.